These 13 T cell receptor beta chains originate from one sample sequenced in a study of blood T cell repertoires in COVID-19. The repertoire was sequenced with immunoSEQ multiplex PCR; TCRdb's copy has only in-frame clones and lacks some. The top ten hold about 8% of the sample, which has 40,000 to 55,000 clones, approximately 82% seen once. The sequencing sample was made of peripheral blood. The receptors derive from a human donor in a cohort sampled during active COVID-19.

A few counts support this clone. The V gene is TRBV19, the J gene TRBJ1-4; 10 nucleotides agree with TRBD1. Trimming took 5 bases from V and 2 from J; bases not matched to a gene: 5. CDR3 length: 16 residues. Germline V CDR1 and CDR2: LNHDA, SQIVND (reference sequence). The CDR3 bases are TGTGCCAGTAGTGTCGGACAGGGGGAGACTAATGAAAAACTGTTTTTT. This encodes CASSVGQGETNEKLFF.

This chain connects TRBV3-1 (or the pseudogene TRBV3-2) to TRBJ1-1; D may be TRBD1 (6 bases). This CDR3 contains 14 residues. V dropped 4 bases and J dropped 1 base, with 10 bases sitting between them. The germline CDR1 and CDR2 sequences are LGHDT and YNNKEL (reference sequence). CDR3 in amino acids: CASSPKTGNTEAFF. DNA for the CDR3: TGTGCCAGCAGCCCTAAGACAGGGAACACTGAAGCTTTCTTT.

The chain uses TRBV5-1 and TRBJ1-3; D may be TRBD1 (5 bases). This CDR3 has 19 amino acids. Germline V gives CDR1 SGHRS, CDR2 YFSETQ. V shed 1 base and J shed 3 bases, with 23 bases lying between them. The CDR3 sequence: CASSLYSGDVWGVGNTIYF. In DNA, the CDR3 is TGCGCCAGCAGCTTGTATAGTGGCGACGTGTGGGGCGTTGGAAACACCATATATTTT.

The gene calls are TRBV6-6 and TRBJ2-3, with 8 bases lining up with TRBD2. This CDR3 is built from 15 residues. Unmatched junction bases numbered 12, after V lost 8 bases and J lost 5 bases. Germline assignment: CDR1 MNHNY and CDR2 SVGAGI (reference sequence). CDR3 loop: CASLLSGSQGDTQYF. In nucleotides, the CDR3 is TGTGCCAGCCTTTTAAGCGGGAGCCAAGGAGATACGCAGTATTTT.

This clone was observed a handful of times. V and J are TRBV20-1 and TRBJ2-1; D may be TRBD2 (5 bases). Looked up from germline, CDR1 is DFQATT and CDR2 is SNEGSKA (reference sequence). CDR3 length equals 13 residues. Trimming stripped 3 bases from V and 2 bases from J, with 8 bases between. The CDR3 DNA follows: TGCAGTGCTAGTGAGAGGGCCTACAATGAGCAGTTCTTC. Its protein product is CSASERAYNEQFF.

V gene TRBV24-1 combines with J gene TRBJ2-5; D possibly corresponds to TRBD2 (7 bases). Trimming removed 5 bases from V and 5 bases from J, with 17 bases in between. CDR1 is KGHDR and CDR2 is SFDVKD in the germline V gene. This CDR3 contains 15 residues. DNA for the CDR3: TGTGCCACCAGTGTCGCTAGGGGGGGAGGCGAGACCCAGTACTTC. It yields the protein CATSVARGGGETQYF.

CDR3 amino acids: CASITGESSYGYTF. CDR3 nucleotides: TGTGCCAGTATCACAGGCGAATCATCCTATGGCTACACCTTC. This chain uses TRBV19 with TRBJ1-2; a possible D gene is TRBD1 (5 bases). This CDR3 spans 14 amino acids. V was pared by 7 bases and J by 4 bases, with 16 bases between. Germline lookup yields CDR1 LNHDA and CDR2 SQIVND (reference sequence).

The rearrangement links TRBV6-6 to TRBJ2-7, with 7 bases that match TRBD1. Germline lookup yields CDR1 MNHNY and CDR2 SVGAGI (reference sequence). V trimming: 4 bases; J trimming: 2 bases; junction bases outside the gene matches: 8. The CDR3 is 15 amino acids. The CDR3 DNA follows: TGTGCCAGCAGTTCCTTAGGACAGGATCCCTACGAGCAGTACTTC. Its protein product is CASSSLGQDPYEQYF.

This rearrangement joins TRBV4-3 to TRBJ1-6, with 11 positions matching TRBD1. The CDR3 has 14 amino acids. After removal of 4 bases from V and 10 bases from J, the junction contained 3 bases not matched to a gene. Germline CDR1 and CDR2: LGHNA and YSLEER. The CDR3 bases are TGCGCCAGCAGCCCCGGGACAGGGGGATCACCCCTCCACTTT. Translation: CASSPGTGGSPLHF.

The CDR3 protein is CASSYSAASSYNEQFF. The CDR3 DNA is TGTGCCAGCAGTTACTCGGCGGCGAGCTCCTACAATGAGCAGTTCTTC. The chain combines TRBV6-2 or TRBV6-3 with TRBJ2-1; D ambiguous. Trimming stripped 0 bases from V and 0 bases from J, with 9 bases between. CDR3 size: 16 residues. Germline CDR1 and CDR2: MNHEY and SVGEGT.

This clone has more than one count but fewer than ten. The chain uses TRBV28 and TRBJ1-1; TRBD1 might be the D (5 bases). V was clipped by 9 bases and J by 2 bases, with 16 bases between them. CDR1 is MDHEN and CDR2 is SYDVKM in the germline V gene. The length of the CDR3 is 14 residues. CDR3: CASTNSGLNTEAFF. The CDR3 bases are TGTGCCAGTACGAACTCAGGGCTAAACACTGAAGCTTTCTTT. Using reference TRBV28 and TRBJ1-1 for the parts outside the CDR3, the full variable domain is DVKVTQSSRYLVKRTGEKVFLECVQDMDHENMFWYRQDPGLGLRLIYFSYDVKMKEKGDIPEGYSVSREKKERFSLILESASTNQTSMYLCASTNSGLNTEAFFGQGTRLTVV.

The gene calls are TRBV7-8 and TRBJ1-4; D is unclear. V was shortened by 1 base and J by 6 bases, with 9 bases between the two germline ends. CDR3 length equals 14 residues. Germline values: CDR1 SGHVS, CDR2 FQNEAQ. The CDR3 sequence: CASSLDSLYEKLFF. In DNA form, the CDR3 reads TGTGCCAGCAGCTTAGACAGCTTGTATGAAAAACTGTTTTTT.

The count of this clone is one. V and J are TRBV5-1 and TRBJ1-2, with 11 bases identical to TRBD1. Germline assignment: CDR1 SGHRS and CDR2 YFSETQ. Trimming took 4 bases from V and 7 from J; bases not matched to a gene: 3. The CDR3 is 13 amino acids. The CDR3 loop reads CASSRTGGSGYTF. CDR3 nucleotide sequence: TGCGCCAGCAGCCGGACAGGGGGCAGTGGCTACACCTTC.